This is a list of T cell receptor beta chains from one sample in a study of blood T cell repertoires in COVID-19. Profiled with immunoSEQ multiplex PCR; TCRdb holds only in-frame clones, not every one. This table holds some 320,000 clones, approximately 85% found once. Material for sequencing was peripheral blood. These receptors all come from a human donor in a cohort sampled during active COVID-19. Both conserved end residues are part of each CDR3.

V: TRBV18; CDR3: CASSLGPNEQFF
V: TRBV24-1; CDR3: CATSQAQTGEAFF
V: TRBV4-2; CDR3: CASSQARNSQPQHF
V: TRBV2; CDR3: CASRLSTISYEQYF
V: TRBV18; CDR3: CASSPTSGGVTNEQFF
V: TRBV19; CDR3: CASTPSGNTIYF
V: TRBV7-2; CDR3: CASSLDNSLYNSPLHF
V: TRBV12-5; CDR3: CASGRTQGKDSPLHF
V: TRBV6-5; CDR3: CASSVDRPLGDEQFF
V: TRBV12-5; CDR3: CASGLRTGGEITTNEKLFF
V: TRBV24-1; CDR3: CATSVNRGEQFF